One sample yielded the 18 T cell receptor beta chains listed below, sequenced in a study of T cell repertoires in cytomegalovirus infection. From the reads, TCRdb called clonotypes with MiXCR, one entry per CDR3 protein. The data show just over 450,000 distinct CDR3 sequences, about 42% seen once. These receptors have no identified antigens. This specimen was cultured PBMCs, taken from culture after CMV antigen stimulation. The receptor source for this set is a human donor in good health (CMV status not recorded). Some clones in this sample may be carry-over from other donors' samples.

There are a few counts of this clonotype. V is TRBV4-1 and J is TRBJ2-1, with D unresolved. The V end lost 1 base, the J end lost 0 bases, and 7 bases lay between the germline ends. CDR3 length: 15 residues. Germline V gives CDR1 MGHRA, CDR2 YSYEKL. Here the CDR3 DNA reads TGCGCCAGCAGCCAAGGATGGAGCTCCTACAATGAGCAGTTCTTC. This gives the protein CASSQGWSSYNEQFF.

This chain joins TRBV7-6 and TRBJ1-6, with a tentative D call TRBD1 (5 bases). The CDR3 length is 15 residues. Germline lookup yields CDR1 SGHVS and CDR2 FNYEAQ. With 5 bases removed from V and 17 bases from J, the gap between germline ends came to 25 bases. The CDR3 DNA follows: TGTGCCAGCAGCCCAGCTGGAGGGGTCCCCGGCCGGGTCCACTTT. This sequence encodes CASSPAGGVPGRVHF.

The V and J genes are TRBV11-2 and TRBJ1-1, with unresolved D. The germline V and J ends were trimmed by 1 base and 5 bases, with 11 bases remaining between them. Germline CDR1 is SGHAT and CDR2 is FQNNGV. The CDR3 is 14 amino acids. This CDR3 reads CASSLGLLSTEAFF. CDR3 coding DNA: TGTGCCAGCAGCTTAGGACTCTTGAGTACTGAAGCTTTCTTT.

The chain links TRBV6-1 to TRBJ2-3; TRBD2 aligns across 7 bases. This CDR3 has 13 amino acids. In germline, CDR1 is MNHNS, CDR2 SASEGT. Germline trimming cut 6 bases from V and 9 bases from J; bases unmatched to any gene: 9. In nucleotides, the CDR3 is TGTGCCAGCAGGACTGCGGGGGTGGAGACGCAGTATTTT. Translated, it gives CASRTAGVETQYF.

The chain's CDR3 is CASSSQRVSTDTQYF. The CDR3 DNA follows: TGTGCCAGCAGCTCCCAGCGGGTTAGCACAGATACGCAGTATTTT. The V call is TRBV7-8, the J call TRBJ2-3; weak D call: TRBD2 (6 bases). Per the germline V gene, CDR1 is SGHVS and CDR2 is FQNEAQ. Trimming took 4 bases from V and 0 from J, leaving 11 bases between them. The CDR3 has 15 residues.

The rearrangement links TRBV28 to TRBJ1-1; no clear D gene. The V gene lost 6 bases and the J gene lost 6 bases, with 8 bases spanning the gap. Germline CDR1 and CDR2: MDHEN and SYDVKM. The CDR3 is made up of 11 amino acids. In nucleotides, the CDR3 is TGTGCCAGCAGCGTGGCCCCTGAAGCTTTCTTT. Its translation is CASSVAPEAFF.

The chain joins TRBV7-2 to TRBJ2-3, with D tentatively TRBD1 (5 bases). This CDR3 region has 12 residues. Trimming removed 4 bases from V and 6 bases from J, with 8 bases in between. Germline lookup yields CDR1 SGHTA and CDR2 FQGNSA. CDR3 protein: CASSYYRDTQYF. CDR3 bases: TGTGCCAGCAGCTACTACAGGGATACGCAGTATTTT. The full variable domain, with the rest looked up from reference TRBV7-2 and TRBJ2-3, is GAGVSQSPSNKVTEKGKDVELRCDPISGHTALYWYRQSLGQGLEFLIYFQGNSAPDKSGLPSDRFSAERTGGSVSTLTIQRTQQEDSAVYLCASSYYRDTQYFGPGTRLTVL.

V gene TRBV27 combines with J gene TRBJ2-1; 9 nucleotides align to TRBD2. CDR1 and CDR2 (germline): MNHEY, SMNVEV (reference sequence). This CDR3 contains 19 residues. Germline trimming cut 8 bases from V and 5 bases from J; bases unmatched to any gene: 22. This chain's CDR3 is CASGWLAVAGGPGDNEQFF. The CDR3 nucleotides read TGTGCCAGCGGGTGGCTAGCCGTGGCGGGAGGGCCGGGGGACAATGAGCAGTTCTTC.

The chain links TRBV28 to TRBJ1-4; perhaps TRBD1 as D (5 bases). Per the germline V gene, CDR1 is MDHEN and CDR2 is SYDVKM. The length of the CDR3 is 10 residues. V gave up 11 bases and J gave up 11 bases, with 12 bases separating them. CDR3 coding DNA: TGTGCCTGCGGGGGAGGGAAACTGTTTTTT. Translated, it gives CACGGGKLFF.

This clonotype has more than one count but fewer than ten. The chain combines TRBV19 with TRBJ2-3; possible D gene TRBD2, 5 bases. This CDR3 is built from 14 residues. Germline CDR1 and CDR2: LNHDA and SQIVND (reference sequence). The germline V and J ends were trimmed by 5 bases and 2 bases, with 11 bases remaining between them. CDR3 sequence: CASSLKRTTDTQYF. The CDR3 DNA is TGTGCCAGTAGTCTCAAGCGGACCACAGATACGCAGTATTTT.

The chain combines TRBV19 with TRBJ1-1; weak D call: TRBD1 (5 bases). This CDR3 has 15 residues. Germline V lookup: CDR1 LNHDA, CDR2 SQIVND (reference sequence). V dropped 8 bases and J dropped 4 bases, with 20 bases sitting between them. DNA for the CDR3: TGTGCCAGTCAACGGGGCGGGGCGAAGGGCACTGAAGCTTTCTTT. Its translation: CASQRGGAKGTEAFF.

The J gene is TRBJ1-1, the V gene TRBV19; D uncertain. Germline assignment: CDR1 LNHDA and CDR2 SQIVND (reference sequence). Trimming shortened V by 2 bases and J by 1 base, and 11 bases separated the two germline ends. This CDR3 comprises 15 residues. The CDR3 DNA is TGTGCCAGTAGTATACCCCATCTGGGGAACACTGAAGCTTTCTTT. Its translation: CASSIPHLGNTEAFF.

This chain joins TRBV7-2 and TRBJ2-4; unclear D gene. V was trimmed by 7 bases and J by 3 bases, leaving 19 bases between them. This CDR3 has 16 residues. CDR1 SGHTA and CDR2 FQGNSA come from the germline V gene. In DNA form, the CDR3 reads TGTGCCAGCAACCTCCAAGGTGGAGTACTCAAAAACATTCAGTACTTC. This translates into CASNLQGGVLKNIQYF.

On this clonotype: A junction end diverges from the germline sequence, so it may reflect a read error. V and J are TRBV7-8 and TRBJ2-5, with D perhaps assigned TRBD1 or TRBD2 (5 bases each). Germline V gene data show CDR1 as SGHVS and CDR2 as FQNEAQ. CDR3 length: 14 residues. The CDR3 region has the DNA TGTGCCAGCAGCTTAGGAGAGAATGGGGGATGGGCCCCCTTC. This gives the protein CASSLGENGGWAPF.

This chain joins TRBV10-3 and TRBJ1-1; D ambiguous. V lost 0 bases, J lost 3 bases, and 8 bases lay in between. In germline, CDR1 is ENHRY, CDR2 SYGVKD. The CDR3 covers 14 residues. The DNA for the CDR3 is TGTGCCATCAGTGAGTCGATAGGGTACACTGAAGCTTTCTTT. The encoded protein is CAISESIGYTEAFF.

The chain links TRBV12-3 or TRBV12-4 to TRBJ2-3; 7 bases fit TRBD2. This CDR3 has 15 amino acids. Trimming removed 1 base from V and 6 bases from J; junction bases left unmatched: 7. CDR3 protein: CASSLGGGREDTQYF. As DNA, the CDR3 is TGTGCCAGCAGTTTAGGCGGCGGGAGAGAGGATACGCAGTATTTT.

The chain uses TRBV10-3 and TRBJ1-4; a weak D match, TRBD1 (6 bases). This CDR3 is built from 12 residues. V lost 2 bases and J 14 bases, leaving 12 bases between the germline ends. CDR1 and CDR2 (germline): ENHRY, SYGVKD. This CDR3 is CAISEDGQRLFF. The CDR3 DNA reads as TGTGCCATCAGTGAGGATGGACAGCGGCTGTTTTTT.

V and J are TRBV2 and TRBJ2-3; 13 bases align to TRBD2. The CDR3 spans 16 residues. From germline, CDR1 is SNHLY and CDR2 FYNNEI. The V segment lost 6 bases and the J segment 2 bases; nucleotides outside the gene matches: 5. CDR3 nucleotide sequence: TGTGCCAGCAGGGCGGGACTAGCGGGGCCCACAGATACGCAGTATTTT. Translated, it gives CASRAGLAGPTDTQYF.